This T cell receptor beta chain emerged from a study of T cell responses to AZD1222 COVID-19 vaccine. General study results and limits: Only 5 to 7 AZD1222 recipients tested seropositive at baseline. Females made up more of the donors, who were largely white British, and clonal diversity may have come out too low. Within unmutated variant regions lay the reported targets of nearly half of spike-specific TCRs.

This CDR3 spans 14 amino acids. The V gene end was trimmed by 4 bases and the J gene end by 6 bases; junction bases not matched to a gene: 7. Per germline, CDR1 SGHAT and CDR2 FQNNGV. Second doses were pooled across both intervals (about 4 or about 12 weeks). The method was immunoSEQ multiplex PCR; TCRdb's version includes in-frame clones alone and lacks a portion of them. The sample includes around 54,000 clones, roughly 90% seen only once; the top ten take 6.5% to 8.5%. This clone appeared a single time. The target antigen is unknown. The chain links TRBV11-2 to TRBJ2-7; 9 positions match TRBD2. The clonotype originates from an adult who received the AZD1222 COVID-19 vaccine. The source was peripheral blood, collected 28 days after the second AZD1222 dose. Here the CDR3 DNA reads TGTGCCAGCAGCTCGGTAGCGGGAGTGGGCGAGCAGTACTTC. Translation: CASSSVAGVGEQYF.